This T cell receptor (beta chain) is from a study of T cell repertoires in ileal Crohn's disease. About the study: Median disease duration was roughly 8.5 years; 35% to 45% smoked at surgery.

Generated by immunoSEQ multiplex PCR, the TCRdb table keeps only in-frame clones and is missing some. This sample has more than 8,500 clones, with 70% to 85% found just once. Notes on the study in general: Every patient over 26.8% clonality showed endoscopic recurrence. The median delay to postoperative endoscopy was 6.9 months.

Documented time point: neoterminal ileum biopsy at postoperative endoscopy, about 6 months after surgery. V lost 8 bases, J lost 7 bases, and 6 bases lay in between. CDR3 length: 11 amino acids. Per the germline V gene, CDR1 is MNHEY and CDR2 is SMNVEV (reference sequence). Concerning this clone: The antigen remains unidentified.

The sample comprised ileal tissue. The receptor's source is an adult with Crohn's disease. The chain employs TRBV27 and TRBJ1-6, with unresolved D. DNA of the CDR3: TGTGCCAGCGGGCTGAATTCACCCCTCCACTTT. Its translation is CASGLNSPLHF.